The 30 T cell receptor beta chains below come from one sample, sequenced in a study of blood T cell repertoires in COVID-19. Assay used: immunoSEQ multiplex PCR; TCRdb lists only in-frame clones, some missing. The profile shows over 90,000 clones, around 90% of them singletons. The sequenced sample consisted of peripheral blood. The receptors shown here come from a woman between 45 and 60 years old with COVID-19, enrolled during active disease.

The chain combines TRBV19 with TRBJ2-5; TRBD2 matches at 8 bases. The CDR3 covers 16 residues. The germline V gene encodes CDR1 LNHDA and CDR2 SQIVND (reference sequence). Trimming took 4 bases from V and 0 from J; bases not matched to a gene: 7. The chain's CDR3 is CASSNHLAGYQETQYF. CDR3 nucleotide sequence: TGTGCCAGTAGTAACCACTTAGCGGGGTACCAAGAGACCCAGTACTTC.

The chain employs TRBV7-3 and TRBJ1-1; 7 bases are shared with TRBD1. Germline CDR1 is SGHTA and CDR2 is FQGTGA. The CDR3 extends over 13 amino acids. The V segment lost 5 bases and the J segment 7 bases; nucleotides outside the gene matches: 7. The CDR3 DNA reads as TGTGCCAGCAGCACGGGGACAGAGCTTGAAGCTTTCTTT. It yields the protein CASSTGTELEAFF. Full variable domain (missing parts from reference TRBV7-3 and TRBJ1-1): GAGVSQTPSNKVTEKGKYVELRCDPISGHTALYWYRQSLGQGPEFLIYFQGTGAADDSGLPNDRFFAVRPEGSVSTLKIQRTERGDSAVYLCASSTGTELEAFFGQGTRLTVV.

The V gene is TRBV12-3 or TRBV12-4, the J gene TRBJ2-7, with D tentatively TRBD1 (7 bases). Trimming took off 6 bases at V and 3 bases at J, with 12 bases between the two ends. The CDR3 runs to 13 residues. The DNA of the CDR3 is TGTGCCAGCAGGGAGGGGGCCCTCTACGAGCAGTACTTC. Residues: CASREGALYEQYF.

The V and J genes are TRBV5-6 and TRBJ2-7; perhaps TRBD1 as D (5 bases). V was trimmed by 2 bases and J by 6 bases, leaving 12 bases between them. CDR1 and CDR2 (germline): SGHDT, YYEEEE. This CDR3 has 13 amino acids. The CDR3 region has the DNA TGTGCCAGCAGCTTACCAGGGAATGGCGAGCAGTACTTC. Encoded protein: CASSLPGNGEQYF.

This rearrangement joins TRBV12-5 to TRBJ2-2; 7 positions match TRBD1. The CDR3 consists of 15 residues. In germline, CDR1 is LGHNT, CDR2 FRNRAP. Losses at the gene ends were 5 bases for V and 5 bases for J; bases not matched to a gene: 8. CDR3 in amino acids: CASGKTGVRTGELFF. The CDR3 bases are TGTGCTAGTGGTAAAACAGGGGTGAGGACCGGGGAGCTGTTTTTT.

The chain recombines TRBV28 with TRBJ1-5; no clear D. Germline CDR1 MDHEN, CDR2 SYDVKM. The V end lost 6 bases, the J end lost 10 bases, and 22 bases lay between the germline ends. The CDR3 contains 15 residues. The CDR3 coding sequence is TGTGCCAGCAGGCTATACGGGGATTCGCTGACCCCCCAGCATTTT. Residues: CASRLYGDSLTPQHF.

CDR3 coding DNA: TGTGCCAGCAGCTTTGGGGCGGAAAATGAAAAACTGTTTTTT. This translates into CASSFGAENEKLFF. The chain is built from TRBV11-2 and TRBJ1-4, with D perhaps TRBD1 (5 bases). Germline V gene data show CDR1 as SGHAT and CDR2 as FQNNGV. Trimming shortened V by 3 bases and J by 5 bases, and 10 bases separated the two germline ends. This CDR3 spans 14 amino acids.

This clone came up a few times. The chain couples TRBV5-4 to TRBJ2-7, with 11 nucleotides matching TRBD1. The CDR3 spans 15 residues. V lost 4 bases to trimming and J lost 3 bases; unmatched junction nucleotides: 6. Germline V gives CDR1 SGHNT, CDR2 YYREEE (reference sequence). CDR3 sequence: CASSLGQGVGYEQYF. The CDR3 nucleotides read TGTGCCAGCAGCCTGGGACAGGGGGTCGGCTACGAGCAGTACTTC.

The V and J genes are TRBV29-1 and TRBJ1-1; TRBD1 aligns across 7 bases. Germline-derived CDR1 and CDR2 are SQVTM and ANQGSEA. The V gene end was trimmed by 3 bases and the J gene end by 5 bases; junction bases not matched to a gene: 9. The length of the CDR3 is 14 residues. CDR3 bases: TGCAGCGTTGAGGTGAGGACAGGAAAAACTGAAGCTTTCTTT. It codes for CSVEVRTGKTEAFF.

The genes are TRBV5-1 and TRBJ2-1; TRBD2 agrees at 9 bases. CDR3 length equals 15 residues. Germline loops: CDR1 SGHRS, CDR2 YFSETQ. After removal of 4 bases from V and 4 bases from J, the junction contained 6 bases not matched to a gene. CDR3 loop: CASSPSGGSYNEQFF. The CDR3 nucleotides are TGCGCCAGCAGCCCAAGCGGGGGGTCGTACAATGAGCAGTTCTTC. Supplemented by reference TRBV5-1 and TRBJ2-1, the full variable domain reads KAGVTQTPRYLIKTRGQQVTLSCSPISGHRSVSWYQQTPGQGLQFLFEYFSETQRNKGNFPGRFSGRQFSNSRSEMNVSTLELGDSALYLCASSPSGGSYNEQFFGPGTRLTVL.

The chain recombines TRBV10-3 with TRBJ2-3; 7 bases align to TRBD1. Unmatched junction bases numbered 9, after V lost 10 bases and J lost 2 bases. Per the germline V gene, CDR1 is ENHRY and CDR2 is SYGVKD. CDR3 length: 14 residues. The CDR3 is CATKSRGNTDTQYF. The CDR3, as DNA: TGTGCCACCAAGTCCAGGGGGAACACAGATACGCAGTATTTT.

The chain recombines TRBV4-1 with TRBJ1-6; a weak D match, TRBD1 (5 bases). CDR1 and CDR2 from the germline V gene are MGHRA and YSYEKL. The germline V and J ends were trimmed by 6 bases and 9 bases, with 15 bases remaining between them. CDR3 length: 14 amino acids. This CDR3 is CASRDQGLGSPLHF. CDR3 coding DNA: TGCGCCAGCAGGGACCAGGGATTGGGTTCACCCCTCCACTTT.

This rearrangement joins TRBV10-3 to TRBJ2-4, with TRBD1 identical over 7 bases. The germline V gene encodes CDR1 ENHRY and CDR2 SYGVKD. CDR3 size: 12 residues. V lost 2 bases, J lost 15 bases, and 7 bases stayed unmatched. The CDR3 here is CAISENRDRLYF. DNA for the CDR3: TGTGCCATCAGTGAGAACCGGGACAGACTGTACTTC.

V is TRBV28 and J is TRBJ2-6; 9 bases map to TRBD1. CDR3 size: 15 residues. The trim removed 10 bases at V and 2 bases at J, leaving 6 bases unmatched. Germline V gene lookup returns CDR1 MDHEN and CDR2 SYDVKM. The CDR3 coding sequence is TGTGCCATTGGACAGGGGTTTACTGGGGCCAACGTCCTGACTTTC. Amino acids: CAIGQGFTGANVLTF.

This chain uses TRBV4-3 with TRBJ2-6; possible D gene TRBD1, 6 bases. The CDR3 is 17 residues long. Germline V CDR1 and CDR2: LGHNA, YSLEER. Deletions cut 0 bases from V and 0 bases from J, with 9 bases between. The CDR3 loop is CASSQDRGYSGANVLTF. As DNA, the CDR3 is TGCGCCAGCAGCCAAGACAGGGGTTACTCTGGGGCCAACGTCCTGACTTTC.

The chain links TRBV9 to TRBJ2-3; D call uncertain. V lost 0 bases to trimming and J lost 4 bases, with 3 bases between them. This CDR3 has 12 residues. Germline V gene data show CDR1 as SGDLS and CDR2 as YYNGEE. CDR3 sequence: CASSVAADTQYF. The DNA of the CDR3 is TGTGCCAGCAGCGTAGCGGCAGATACGCAGTATTTT.

This chain links TRBV7-9 with TRBJ2-1, with a possible D match to TRBD1 (6 bases). CDR1 SEHNR and CDR2 FQNEAQ come from the germline V gene (reference sequence). CDR3 length: 14 amino acids. V was shortened by 3 bases and J by 5 bases, with 11 bases between the two germline ends. The CDR3 reads CASSFWTADNEQFF. The DNA for the CDR3 is TGTGCCAGCAGCTTCTGGACAGCAGACAATGAGCAGTTCTTC.

The chain combines TRBV7-9 with TRBJ1-1; the D is unclear. Trimming took 0 bases from V and 11 from J, leaving 19 bases between them. CDR1 and CDR2 from the germline V gene are SEHNR and FQNEAQ (reference sequence). This CDR3 contains 15 residues. CDR3 DNA: TGTGCCAGCAGCTTAGCTTTGGCGGAGGCCGAAATGGCTTTCTTT. Amino acid sequence: CASSLALAEAEMAFF.

The chain links TRBV4-1 to TRBJ2-5; D is possibly TRBD1 (6 bases). The CDR3 sequence is 14 residues long. CDR1 and CDR2 from the germline V gene are MGHRA and YSYEKL. V dropped 2 bases and J dropped 2 bases, with 9 bases sitting between them. The CDR3 DNA sequence: TGCGCCAGCAGCCAACTGGACAGACAAGAGACCCAGTACTTC. It codes for CASSQLDRQETQYF.

The chain links TRBV2 to TRBJ2-1, with D perhaps matching TRBD2 (6 bases). CDR3 length: 16 amino acids. The V and J ends lost 6 bases and 0 bases respectively, with 15 bases between them. Germline values: CDR1 SNHLY, CDR2 FYNNEI. The CDR3 is CASSPRDFSSYNEQFF. The DNA for the CDR3 is TGTGCCAGCAGCCCCCGGGACTTCAGCTCCTACAATGAGCAGTTCTTC.

The chain couples TRBV4-1 to TRBJ1-6; weak D call: TRBD1 (5 bases). The CDR3 runs 16 residues. V was pared by 2 bases and J by 7 bases, with 15 bases between. The germline CDR1 and CDR2 sequences are MGHRA and YSYEKL. The CDR3 spells CASSQLDSDWNSPLHF. The CDR3 nucleotides are TGCGCCAGCAGCCAACTAGACAGTGACTGGAATTCACCCCTCCACTTT.

The rearrangement uses TRBV7-9 and TRBJ1-2; 8 bases line up with TRBD1. This CDR3 is 14 amino acids long. The V and J ends lost 3 bases and 5 bases, in that order; junction bases with no gene match: 5. Germline assignment: CDR1 SEHNR and CDR2 FQNEAQ (reference sequence). CDR3 sequence: CASSFDRGGYGYTF. In DNA form, the CDR3 reads TGTGCCAGCAGCTTTGACAGGGGAGGGTATGGCTACACCTTC.

This rearrangement joins TRBV5-6 to TRBJ2-7; 9 bases align to TRBD1. Germline CDR1 SGHDT, CDR2 YYEEEE. With 3 bases clipped from V and 5 bases from J, the junction kept 6 bases outside the gene matches. The length of the CDR3 is 14 residues. The CDR3 protein is CASSSGTGRDEQYF. DNA of the CDR3: TGTGCCAGCAGCTCCGGGACAGGGCGGGACGAGCAGTACTTC.

The chain couples TRBV5-1 to TRBJ1-6; D remains unclear. The CDR3 has 17 residues. Per the germline V gene, CDR1 is SGHRS and CDR2 is YFSETQ. V was trimmed by 0 bases and J by 0 bases, leaving 10 bases between them. The DNA of the CDR3 is TGCGCCAGCAGCTTGGGTCCAGCGAGCTCCTATAATTCACCCCTCCACTTT. This sequence encodes CASSLGPASSYNSPLHF.

The V call is TRBV6-1, the J call TRBJ2-7; D gene unclear. This CDR3 has 14 residues. Trimming pared 2 bases from V and 0 bases from J, leaving 8 bases between. Germline V gene data show CDR1 as MNHNS and CDR2 as SASEGT. The CDR3, as DNA: TGTGCCAGCAGTGAAAGCCGGAGCTCCTACGAGCAGTACTTC. It specifies CASSESRSSYEQYF.

The chain joins TRBV9 to TRBJ1-2; unclear D gene. The germline V and J ends were trimmed by 4 bases and 3 bases, with 10 bases remaining between them. This CDR3 has 13 amino acids. Germline-derived CDR1 and CDR2 are SGDLS and YYNGEE. In nucleotides, the CDR3 is TGTGCCAGCAGCTTAGACACATACTATGGCTACACCTTC. Amino acids: CASSLDTYYGYTF.

The rearrangement uses TRBV2 and TRBJ1-5; no definite D call. The CDR3 has 15 residues. Trimming took off 3 bases at V and 0 bases at J, with 9 bases between the two ends. Germline V gene sequence: CDR1 SNHLY, CDR2 FYNNEI. As DNA, the CDR3 is TGTGCCAGCAGTGACGAGGGCCATAGCAATCAGCCCCAGCATTTT. The encoded protein is CASSDEGHSNQPQHF.

The CDR3 DNA sequence: TGTGCCAGCAGTCGACAGGGGGCCGGTGGCTACACCTTC. It is translated as CASSRQGAGGYTF. This chain joins TRBV12-3 or TRBV12-4 and TRBJ1-2; 10 bases fit TRBD1. The CDR3 contains 13 residues. V shed 5 bases, J shed 7 bases, and the junction held 4 bases outside the gene matches.

This chain connects TRBV19 to TRBJ2-1, with TRBD2 identical over 10 bases. V lost 6 bases, J lost 3 bases, and 8 bases stayed unmatched. CDR3 length: 16 residues. Germline assignment: CDR1 LNHDA and CDR2 SQIVND (reference sequence). As DNA, the CDR3 is TGTGCCAGTAGCCCCCTAGCGGGGGAGCGCTACAATGAGCAGTTCTTC. Its protein is CASSPLAGERYNEQFF.

This clone was counted a single time. The junction differs from germline at one of its ends, possibly a read error. This sequence joins TRBV9 and TRBJ2-4, with 7 bases aligning to TRBD1. This CDR3 is 12 amino acids long. Germline assignment: CDR1 SGDLS and CDR2 YYNGEE. The CDR3 spells CASSHDGDSPHF. DNA for the CDR3: TGTGCCAGCAGCCACGACGGGGACAGTCCCCACTTC.